These T cell receptor beta chains were read from a single sample in a study of OX40 agonist ivuxolimab in advanced cancers. Clones were read by immunoSEQ multiplex PCR, and TCRdb kept only the in-frame ones, dropping some. The data hold 50,000 or so clones, with just over 85% observed a single time. Sequences were derived from CD4+ or CD8+ T cells sorted from blood, sampled in a trial of the OX40 agonist ivuxolimab. The receptors shown here come from an adult with an advanced solid tumor such as melanoma, head and neck, liver or kidney cancer. CDR3s include the opening cysteine and the closing phenylalanine or tryptophan. A D gene is named only where the DNA matches it firmly. Clone size is not always given. Where it is, it says once, few, many or a class for expanded clones.

NA	TRBD2	TRBV7-2	TRBJ2-7	CASSLMPAGGYEQYF	TGTGCCAGCAGCTTAATGCCAGCGGGAGGGTACGAGCAGTACTTC
NA	NA	TRBV11-3	TRBJ2-7	CASSLDGTYEQYF	TGTGCCAGCAGCTTAGACGGAACCTACGAGCAGTACTTC
NA	NA	TRBV5-1	TRBJ2-1	CASSLTGEYYNEQFF	TGCGCCAGCAGCTTGACCGGGGAGTACTACAATGAGCAGTTCTTC
once	NA	TRBV7-2	TRBJ1-3	CASSSGENSGNTIYF	TGTGCCAGCTCAAGCGGGGAGAACTCTGGAAACACCATATATTTT
once	NA	TRBV4-2	TRBJ1-5	CASSQQQSRPPQHF	TGTGCCAGCAGCCAACAACAGTCCAGACCTCCCCAGCATTTT
NA	NA	TRBV6-5	TRBJ2-7	CASRSPGGGWWEQYF	TGTGCCAGCAGGTCTCCCGGAGGCGGGTGGTGGGAGCAGTACTTC
NA	NA	TRBV19	TRBJ1-2	CATNTGDLSNYGYTF	TGTGCCACTAACACGGGGGACTTGAGTAACTATGGCTACACCTTC
NA	NA	TRBV5-1	TRBJ1-1	CASSLPGVVAEAFF	TGCGCCAGCAGCTTGCCTGGGGTGGTGGCTGAAGCTTTCTTT
NA	NA	TRBV5-1	TRBJ1-4	CASSLVGARDEKLFF	TGCGCCAGCAGCTTGGTTGGGGCGCGAGATGAAAAACTGTTTTTT
NA	NA	TRBV7-3	TRBJ2-1	CASSLLGVSEQFF	TGTGCCAGCAGCTTATTGGGAGTCAGTGAGCAGTTCTTC
NA	TRBD1	TRBV7-9	TRBJ2-5	CASSSGGRGETQYF	TGTGCCAGCAGCTCAGGGGGCAGGGGAGAGACCCAGTACTTC
NA	NA	TRBV19	TRBJ2-2	CASSTYGVGELFF	TGTGCCAGTAGTACCTATGGGGTCGGGGAGCTGTTTTTT
few	NA	TRBV19	TRBJ2-6	CASKWGSGANVLTF	TGTGCCAGTAAATGGGGCTCTGGGGCCAACGTCCTGACTTTC
NA	NA	TRBV12-5	TRBJ2-5	CASPRTAQETQYF	TGTGCTAGTCCTCGGACAGCCCAAGAGACCCAGTACTTC
NA	TRBD2	TRBV5-1	TRBJ2-2	CASSWTSGYTGELFF	TGCGCCAGCAGCTGGACTAGCGGGTATACCGGGGAGCTGTTTTTT
NA	NA	TRBV25-1	TRBJ1-2	CASSEKGRNYGYTF	TGTGCCAGCAGTGAAAAGGGCCGTAACTATGGCTACACCTTC
NA	NA	TRBV28	TRBJ2-3	CASSLVGADTQYF	TGTGCCAGCAGTTTAGTGGGGGCAGATACGCAGTATTTT
NA	NA	TRBV2	TRBJ1-1	CVSKLNTEAFF	TGTGTCAGCAAACTGAACACTGAAGCTTTCTTT
NA	NA	TRBV2	TRBJ2-5	CASSESPGTETQYF	TGTGCCAGCAGTGAAAGCCCAGGGACAGAGACCCAGTACTTC
NA	NA	TRBV6-4	TRBJ1-1	CASRAGTEAFF	TGTGCCAGCAGGGCCGGCACTGAAGCTTTCTTT
NA	NA	TRBV6-5	TRBJ2-7	CASSYSWGYEQYF	TGTGCCAGCAGTTACTCTTGGGGATACGAGCAGTACTTC
NA	TRBD1	TRBV7-2	TRBJ2-7	CASSLGTGPYEQYF	TGTGCCAGCAGCTTAGGGACAGGACCTTACGAGCAGTACTTC
NA	TRBD1	TRBV5-5	TRBJ1-5	CASSSTGAQPQHF	TGTGCCAGCAGCTCTACAGGGGCTCAGCCCCAGCATTTT
NA	TRBD2	TRBV7-6	TRBJ2-5	CASSLAWSGGPQTQYF	TGTGCCAGCAGCTTAGCGTGGAGCGGGGGGCCCCAGACCCAGTACTTC
NA	TRBD1	TRBV28	TRBJ1-1	CASSTGQVLVEAFF	TGTGCCAGCAGTACCGGACAGGTTCTGGTTGAAGCTTTCTTT
NA	NA	TRBV6-5	TRBJ1-1	CASRPGRRYTEAFF	TGTGCCAGCAGACCGGGACGGAGATACACTGAAGCTTTCTTT
NA	TRBD2	TRBV2	TRBJ2-3	CASSVRLAGSTYGTDTQYF	TGTGCCAGCAGCGTTAGACTAGCGGGCTCTACGTACGGCACAGATACGCAGTATTTT
NA	NA	TRBV7-6	TRBJ2-5	CASSLSYLDGGETQYF	TGTGCCAGCAGCTTATCTTACTTAGATGGAGGGGAGACCCAGTACTTC
NA	NA	TRBV19	TRBJ2-1	CASSIPQGAYNEQFF	TGTGCCAGTAGTATCCCCCAGGGAGCCTACAATGAGCAGTTCTTC
NA	NA	TRBV11-2	TRBJ2-7	CASSPLEGGSGSSYEQYF	TGTGCCAGCAGCCCCCTAGAGGGTGGTTCGGGAAGCTCCTACGAGCAGTACTTC
NA	NA	TRBV6-5	TRBJ2-5	CASSYSSFQETQYF	TGTGCCAGCAGTTACTCTTCCTTCCAAGAGACCCAGTACTTC
NA	NA	TRBV5-4	TRBJ2-7	CASSLLDEQYF	TGTGCCAGCAGCTTGTTGGACGAGCAGTACTTC
NA	NA	TRBV7-2	TRBJ2-1	CASSLVTGLSNEQFF	TGTGCCAGCAGCTTAGTGACGGGTTTGAGTAATGAGCAGTTCTTC
medium-sized	NA	TRBV15	TRBJ2-1	CATSRDRRGGYWNEQFF	TGTGCCACCAGCAGAGATCGGAGGGGGGGGTATTGGAATGAGCAGTTCTTC
NA	TRBD1	TRBV6-5	TRBJ2-4	CASGEGQGNIQYF	TGTGCCAGCGGCGAAGGACAGGGGAACATTCAGTACTTC
NA	NA	TRBV9	TRBJ2-3	CASSESGHSTDTQYF	TGTGCCAGCAGCGAAAGCGGTCATAGCACAGATACGCAGTATTTT
NA	TRBD2	TRBV19	TRBJ2-1	CASSILGLAGTHYNEQFF	TGTGCCAGTAGTATCTTGGGACTAGCGGGGACACACTACAATGAGCAGTTCTTC
NA	NA	TRBV12-5	TRBJ2-2	CASEKSTGELFF	TGTGCTAGTGAAAAGAGTACCGGGGAGCTGTTTTTT
NA	NA	TRBV27	TRBJ2-3	CASSSTSTDTQYF	TGTGCCAGCAGTTCAACTAGCACAGATACGCAGTATTTT
NA	NA	TRBV19	TRBJ1-5	CASSYRETNQPQHF	TGTGCCAGTAGCTACAGGGAAACCAATCAGCCCCAGCATTTT
NA	NA	TRBV7-8	TRBJ1-5	CASSLGRPLDQPQHF	TGTGCCAGCAGCTTAGGACGGCCGCTCGATCAGCCCCAGCATTTT
NA	TRBD1	TRBV5-1	TRBJ2-2	CASSLTGGNTGELFF	TGCGCCAGCAGCTTGACAGGGGGTAACACCGGGGAGCTGTTTTTT
NA	NA	TRBV5-6	TRBJ1-2	CASSLTGAYGYTF	TGTGCCAGCAGCTTGACGGGTGCTTATGGCTACACCTTC
NA	TRBD2	TRBV29-1	TRBJ2-4	CSKREGFKNIQYF	TGCAGCAAACGGGAGGGGTTCAAAAACATTCAGTACTTC
NA	NA	TRBV7-6	TRBJ2-2	CASSSHSRGTGELFF	TGTGCCAGCAGCTCCCATTCACGGGGCACCGGGGAGCTGTTTTTT
NA	NA	TRBV19	TRBJ1-2	CASSIDYRVNYGYTF	TGTGCCAGTAGTATAGATTACAGGGTCAACTATGGCTACACCTTC
NA	NA	TRBV7-6	TRBJ2-1	CASSLSFRGRNNEQFF	TGTGCCAGCAGCTTATCGTTTAGGGGCCGGAACAATGAGCAGTTCTTC
NA	NA	TRBV7-9	TRBJ1-4	CASSLREGFEKLFF	TGTGCCAGCAGCTTACGGGAGGGTTTTGAAAAACTGTTTTTT
few	NA	TRBV5-1	TRBJ2-5	CASSPTQETQYF	TGCGCCAGCAGCCCAACACAAGAGACCCAGTACTTC
NA	NA	TRBV7-6	TRBJ2-3	CASSLSTDTQYF	TGTGCCAGCAGCTTATCCACAGATACGCAGTATTTT
NA	NA	TRBV6-5	TRBJ2-3	CASSYLGDTQYF	TGTGCCAGCAGTTACTTAGGAGATACGCAGTATTTT
NA	TRBD1	TRBV7-9	TRBJ2-3	CASSFAGGIDTQYF	TGTGCCAGCAGCTTCGCAGGGGGCATAGATACGCAGTATTTT
few	NA	TRBV18	TRBJ2-3	CASSSRGGTDTQYF	TGTGCCAGCTCGTCGCGCGGGGGCACAGATACGCAGTATTTT
NA	TRBD2	TRBV28	TRBJ2-7	CASTSGAAGGTYEQYF	TGTGCCAGCACTTCCGGGGCAGCGGGAGGTACCTACGAGCAGTACTTC